These 26 T cell receptor beta chains share one sample of origin, sequenced in a study of CD8 T cells in ankylosing spondylitis. TCRdb itself ran the 5' RACE reads through MiXCR, one entry per CDR3 protein. Among some 200,000 distinct CDR3 sequences listed, more than 5.5% were seen once. The study's findings and limits: Within ankylosing spondylitis blood, a TCR beta motif made up of seven to nine highly homologous variants appeared to be characteristic.

No antigen has been assigned to these receptors. Sequenced: blood, either unsorted or a sorted T cell fraction (not recorded which). These TCRs come from a male donor with ankylosing spondylitis.

The chain has TRBV20-1 and TRBJ2-7, with a tentative D call TRBD2 (6 bases). Per germline, CDR1 DFQATT and CDR2 SNEGSKA (reference sequence). This CDR3 has 14 amino acids. Trimming stripped 7 bases from V and 2 bases from J, with 18 bases between. CDR3 region: CSGLGLQSPYEQYF. CDR3 DNA: TGCAGTGGGCTGGGACTCCAGTCCCCCTACGAGCAGTACTTC.

This clonotype came up many times. The chain couples TRBV10-3 to TRBJ1-2; TRBD1 matches at 7 bases. The CDR3 covers 15 residues. Per the germline V gene, CDR1 is ENHRY and CDR2 is SYGVKD. V lost 6 bases to trimming and J lost 4 bases; unmatched junction nucleotides: 11. CDR3 loop: CAIRWDSPKPYGYTF. CDR3 in DNA: TGTGCCATCAGGTGGGACAGCCCGAAACCCTATGGCTACACCTTC.

This clonotype was recorded at least ten times. The rearrangement uses TRBV15 and TRBJ1-5; no clear D. Germline CDR1 and CDR2: LNHNV and YYDKDF (reference sequence). The CDR3 has 18 amino acids. V gave up 3 bases and J gave up 0 bases, with 18 bases separating them. DNA of the CDR3: TGTGCCACCAGCAGCCTGATAAGACGGACTTATAGCAATCAGCCCCAGCATTTT. Its protein is CATSSLIRRTYSNQPQHF.

This clonotype was seen at least ten times. CDR3 amino acids: CAISDLAGGSSYNEQFF. The CDR3 DNA is TGTGCCATCAGTGATCTGGCCGGAGGGAGCTCCTACAATGAGCAGTTCTTC. The chain couples TRBV10-3 to TRBJ2-1; tentatively, D is TRBD2 (6 bases). Germline lookup yields CDR1 ENHRY and CDR2 SYGVKD. The CDR3 is made up of 17 amino acids. The V and J ends lost 3 bases and 0 bases respectively, with 15 bases between them.

The rearrangement links TRBV6-2 or TRBV6-3 to TRBJ2-7; maybe TRBD2 (5 bases). V lost 5 bases and J 2 bases, leaving 13 bases between the germline ends. Germline V gene data show CDR1 as MNHEY and CDR2 as SVGEGT. The CDR3 is 14 amino acids. The DNA of the CDR3 is TGTGCCAGCAGTCGTCCCACGGAGGCCTACGAGCAGTACTTC. As protein: CASSRPTEAYEQYF.

This clonotype was counted a few times. V gene TRBV5-6 combines with J gene TRBJ2-2; the match to TRBD2 covers 7 bases. Germline loops: CDR1 SGHDT, CDR2 YYEEEE. Trimming at V came to 4 bases and at J to 1 base, leaving 7 bases not matched to a gene. The CDR3 extends over 16 amino acids. The CDR3: CASSTLLAVNTGELFF. The CDR3, as DNA: TGTGCCAGCAGCACCCTCCTAGCGGTGAACACCGGGGAGCTGTTTTTT.

The chain links TRBV24-1 to TRBJ2-7; perhaps TRBD1 as D (5 bases). The CDR3 loop spans 13 amino acids. The V gene lost 1 base and the J gene lost 3 bases, with 6 bases spanning the gap. Per germline, CDR1 KGHDR and CDR2 SFDVKD. The CDR3 nucleotides are TGTGCCACCAGTGATTTAGACAGCTACGAGCAGTACTTC. Translation gives CATSDLDSYEQYF.

This clonotype was seen at least ten times. The chain has TRBV10-3 and TRBJ2-7, with D maybe TRBD1 (6 bases). CDR1 ENHRY and CDR2 SYGVKD come from the germline V gene. V gave up 3 bases and J gave up 3 bases, with 12 bases separating them. The CDR3 length is 14 residues. CDR3 loop: CAISDRDTHYEQYF. The CDR3 bases are TGTGCCATCAGTGACCGGGACACCCACTACGAGCAGTACTTC.

This clonotype was seen many times. This chain connects TRBV10-3 to TRBJ2-2, with 13 bases fitting TRBD2. CDR1 is ENHRY and CDR2 is SYGVKD in the germline V gene. CDR3 size: 16 residues. Unmatched junction bases numbered 5, after V lost 7 bases and J lost 3 bases. The CDR3 reads CAITGTSGKYTGELFF. Here the CDR3 DNA reads TGTGCCATCACTGGGACTAGCGGGAAGTACACCGGGGAGCTGTTTTTT.

V gene TRBV18 combines with J gene TRBJ2-1; D remains unclear. With 1 base removed from V and 8 bases from J, the gap between germline ends came to 3 bases. Germline-derived CDR1 and CDR2 are KGHSH and LQKENI. The CDR3 is made up of 11 amino acids. CDR3 in DNA: TGTGCCAGCTCACCACTCCATGAGCAGTTCTTC. Its protein product is CASSPLHEQFF.

This clonotype has a count of ten or more. DNA for the CDR3: TGCAGTGCTAAGGCGGGCGGTTGGCAGGGTCTAGAGACCCAGTACTTC. Translated, it gives CSAKAGGWQGLETQYF. The rearrangement links TRBV20-1 to TRBJ2-5; possibly TRBD1 or TRBD2 for D (5 bases each). The CDR3 loop spans 16 amino acids. Germline V gene lookup returns CDR1 DFQATT and CDR2 SNEGSKA (reference sequence). Trimming stripped 4 bases from V and 4 bases from J, with 22 bases between.

The chain links TRBV5-1 to TRBJ2-1; D not resolved. There are 12 residues in the CDR3. The germline V gene has CDR1 SGHRS and CDR2 YFSETQ. V dropped 2 bases and J dropped 8 bases, with 8 bases sitting between them. In DNA form, the CDR3 reads TGCGCCAGCAGCTTTTCGTCCCATGAGCAGTTCTTC. Amino acids: CASSFSSHEQFF.

This clonotype has a count of ten or more. V is TRBV30 and J is TRBJ1-1; no clear D gene. V lost 4 bases, J lost 2 bases, and 8 bases lay in between. The CDR3 sequence is 12 residues long. Germline V CDR1 and CDR2: GTSNPN, SVGIG (reference sequence). The CDR3 sequence is CAWIPPNTEAFF. The CDR3 DNA reads TGTGCCTGGATCCCCCCAAACACTGAAGCTTTCTTT.

The chain is built from TRBV19 and TRBJ2-7, with D perhaps being TRBD1 or TRBD2 (5 bases each). The V end was cut by 2 bases, the J end by 6 bases, with 8 bases between. The germline gives CDR1 LNHDA, CDR2 SQIVND (reference sequence). This CDR3 has 12 amino acids. The CDR3 is CASSIPGTEQYF. CDR3 nucleotide sequence: TGTGCCAGTAGTATACCTGGGACCGAGCAGTACTTC.

This clonotype was seen repeatedly, ten times or more. V is TRBV6-5 and J is TRBJ2-1; no clear D. Germline V gene sequence: CDR1 MNHEY, CDR2 SVGAGI. The V end was cut by 1 base, the J end by 8 bases, with 9 bases between. The CDR3 contains 13 residues. In DNA, the CDR3 is TGTGCCAGCAGTTACTATATTTCGGATGAGCAGTTCTTC. Translation: CASSYYISDEQFF.

The sample holds a few counts of this clonotype. V gene TRBV7-8 combines with J gene TRBJ2-2, with D possibly TRBD1 on 6 matching bases. The V end lost 1 base, the J end lost 10 bases, and 22 bases lay between the germline ends. Germline V gene data show CDR1 as SGHVS and CDR2 as FQNEAQ. The CDR3 covers 17 residues. The CDR3 loop is CASSLGSQGMPIEELFF. CDR3 DNA: TGTGCCAGCAGCTTAGGATCACAGGGCATGCCCATCGAGGAGCTGTTTTTT. Combining the CDR3 with reference TRBV7-8 and TRBJ2-2 gives the whole variable domain GAGVSQSPRYKVAKRGQDVALRCDPISGHVSLFWYQQALGQGPEFLTYFQNEAQLDKSGLPSDRFFAERPEGSVSTLKIQRTQQEDSAVYLCASSLGSQGMPIEELFFGEGSRLTVL.

This chain uses TRBV6-1 with TRBJ2-1, with 11 bases matching TRBD2. The CDR3 contains 15 residues. Germline V lookup: CDR1 MNHNS, CDR2 SASEGT. V lost 5 bases and J lost 5; bases outside the gene matches: 5. The CDR3 loop reads CASSLTSGRNNEQFF. In nucleotides, the CDR3 is TGTGCCAGCAGTCTCACTAGCGGGAGAAACAATGAGCAGTTCTTC.

In this sample, this clonotype turned up many times. The chain carries TRBV29-1 and TRBJ1-2, with 8 bases lining up with TRBD1. Per germline, CDR1 SQVTM and CDR2 ANQGSEA. This CDR3 spans 13 amino acids. Losses at the gene ends were 7 bases for V and 0 bases for J; bases not matched to a gene: 4. The CDR3 loop reads CSAETGANYGYTF. Written as DNA, the CDR3 is TGCAGCGCCGAGACAGGGGCTAACTATGGCTACACCTTC.

This clonotype was recorded at least ten times. This chain joins TRBV7-2 and TRBJ2-1, with D perhaps TRBD2 (7 bases). Trimming pared 3 bases from V and 7 bases from J, leaving 16 bases between. Germline V lookup: CDR1 SGHTA, CDR2 FQGNSA. The CDR3 runs to 15 residues. The CDR3 reads CASSFLWEGENEQFF. CDR3 coding DNA: TGTGCCAGCAGCTTTTTGTGGGAGGGGGAAAATGAGCAGTTCTTC.

The V call is TRBV10-2, the J call TRBJ1-3; D is unresolved. The CDR3 has 14 residues. Germline CDR1 and CDR2: WSHSY and SAAADI. The V gene lost 1 base and the J gene lost 2 bases, with 6 bases spanning the gap. The CDR3: CASSEWAAGNTIYF. The DNA of the CDR3 is TGCGCCAGCAGTGAGTGGGCAGCTGGAAACACCATATATTTT.

This clonotype showed up just a few times. V gene TRBV11-2 combines with J gene TRBJ2-5, with D possibly being TRBD1 (6 bases). In germline, CDR1 is SGHAT, CDR2 FQNNGV. V was shortened by 1 base and J by 7 bases, with 10 bases between the two germline ends. The CDR3 is 13 amino acids. CDR3 in DNA: TGTGCCAGCAGCTTAGTCAGGGGTGGGACCCAGTACTTC. Its translation is CASSLVRGGTQYF.

This clonotype was seen repeatedly, ten times or more. This chain uses TRBV4-3 with TRBJ1-5; the D gene is possibly TRBD1 (6 bases). CDR1 is LGHNA and CDR2 is YSLEER in the germline V gene. V lost 0 bases, J lost 3 bases, and 12 bases lay in between. The CDR3 sequence is 16 residues long. CDR3 sequence reads: CASSQDLGGFNQPQHF. DNA for the CDR3: TGCGCCAGCAGCCAAGATTTAGGGGGTTTCAATCAGCCCCAGCATTTT.

There are many counts of this clonotype. The chain couples TRBV5-1 to TRBJ2-7, with TRBD1 matching 9 bases. The CDR3 is 15 residues long. CDR1 is SGHRS, CDR2 YFSETQ, per germline. V lost 4 bases to trimming and J lost 6 bases; unmatched junction nucleotides: 11. In nucleotides, the CDR3 is TGCGCCAGCAGCCTTGGGACAGGGTACCTCCTCGAGCAGTACTTC. Translation: CASSLGTGYLLEQYF.

CDR3 DNA: TGTGCCAGCAGCTTAGAAGGGAGACTAGCCAAAAACATTCAGTACTTC. This translates into CASSLEGRLAKNIQYF. V gene TRBV11-2 combines with J gene TRBJ2-4; D may be TRBD2 (5 bases). Germline V gene sequence: CDR1 SGHAT, CDR2 FQNNGV. CDR3 length equals 16 residues. Trimming shortened V by 0 bases and J by 0 bases, and 9 bases separated the two germline ends.

This clonotype was picked up many times. The V gene is TRBV6-6, the J gene TRBJ1-2; 8 nucleotides line up with TRBD1. Germline V gene sequence: CDR1 MNHNY, CDR2 SVGAGI (reference sequence). The CDR3 covers 14 residues. V was pared by 7 bases and J by 6 bases, with 10 bases of the junction left unmatched. CDR3: CASNPGGSGDGYTF. CDR3 sequence (DNA): TGTGCCAGCAACCCAGGGGGCTCGGGAGATGGCTACACCTTC.

Only a few counts were recorded for this clonotype. The chain carries TRBV7-8 and TRBJ2-1; TRBD2 aligns across 9 bases. The CDR3 loop spans 20 amino acids. Germline CDR1 and CDR2: SGHVS and FQNEAQ. V was clipped by 0 bases and J by 3 bases; unmatched bases: 15. CDR3 amino acids: CASSLARAGGRSPFYNEQFF. For the CDR3, the DNA is TGTGCCAGCAGCTTAGCAAGGGCGGGAGGGAGGTCCCCTTTCTACAATGAGCAGTTCTTC.